The sequence of this T cell receptor beta chain was determined in a study of spatial heterogeneity in lung cancer. This clonotype came up a few times. The time point denotes: sample taken at primary tumor resection. Tumor, nontumor lung or frozen PBMC supplied whole RNA, sequenced without sorting. The donors comprised approximately 72 untreated early-stage non-small cell lung cancer patients. Every molecule of TCR cDNA had its own unique molecular identifier. TCRdb reanalysed the 5' RACE reads using MiXCR and keeps one entry per CDR3 protein. In the table there are roughly 7,000 distinct CDR3 sequences, 15% to 20% of which are singletons. The clonotype originates from a female donor with early-stage non-small cell lung cancer. The sample in question was PBMCs, obtained at surgery.

CDR3 coding DNA: TGTGCCAGCAGCTTAGCGGAGGGACTAGCGGGGTACAATGAGCAGTTCTTC. Encoded protein: CASSLAEGLAGYNEQFF. The rearrangement links TRBV7-2 to TRBJ2-1, with 13 bases lining up with TRBD2. Unmatched junction bases numbered 3, after V lost 0 bases and J lost 4 bases. The germline V gene encodes CDR1 SGHTA and CDR2 FQGNSA. The CDR3 loop spans 17 amino acids.